Listed here are 7 T cell receptor beta chains from one sample, sequenced in a study of cytomegalovirus exposure and HLA in healthy donors. The PCR had 60 Vbeta and 13 Jbeta primers. Assay used: immunoSEQ multiplex PCR; TCRdb lists only in-frame clones, some missing. This table holds roughly 150,000 clones, roughly 77% found once. Sample: PBMCs. These receptors all come from a man between 50 and 59 years old in good health and CMV-seropositive.

The gene calls are TRBV5-1 and TRBJ2-1, with D possibly matching TRBD1 (6 bases). The ends were cut back, 0 bases at V and 2 bases at J, with 9 bases in the middle. Per the germline V gene, CDR1 is SGHRS and CDR2 is YFSETQ. This CDR3 contains 15 residues. CDR3 sequence reads: CASSLGGGTYNEQFF. The CDR3, as DNA: TGCGCCAGCAGCTTGGGAGGGGGTACCTACAATGAGCAGTTCTTC.

This clone has more than one count but fewer than ten. The genes are TRBV7-9 and TRBJ1-4, with D possibly TRBD1 on 5 matching bases. V was cut by 5 bases and J by 8 bases, with 15 bases left in between. Looked up from germline, CDR1 is SEHNR and CDR2 is FQNEAQ (reference sequence). The CDR3 has 14 amino acids. The CDR3 here is CASSPQVDGEKLFF. In nucleotides, the CDR3 is TGTGCCAGCAGCCCACAGGTGGACGGGGAAAAACTGTTTTTT.

The rearrangement links TRBV6-1 to TRBJ2-7, with 9 nucleotides matching TRBD1. Germline V gene data show CDR1 as MNHNS and CDR2 as SASEGT. The ends lost 4 bases at V and 10 bases at J; junction bases unmatched: 14. The CDR3 covers 15 residues. The CDR3 sequence is CASSASPWTGELQYF. The CDR3 DNA sequence: TGTGCCAGCAGTGCATCCCCCTGGACAGGGGAGTTACAGTACTTC.

This clone has more than one count but fewer than ten. The gene calls are TRBV9 and TRBJ1-2; no reliable D call. CDR3 size: 16 residues. Germline V CDR1 and CDR2: SGDLS, YYNGEE. V was clipped by 3 bases and J by 2 bases, with 17 bases between them. The chain's CDR3 is CASSDGLGPPNYGYTF. CDR3 bases: TGTGCCAGCAGCGACGGTTTGGGCCCTCCGAACTATGGCTACACCTTC. Using reference TRBV9 and TRBJ1-2 for the parts outside the CDR3, the full variable domain is DSGVTQTPKHLITATGQRVTLRCSPRSGDLSVYWYQQSLDQGLQFLIQYYNGEERAKGNILERFSAQQFPDLHSELNLSSLELGDSALYFCASSDGLGPPNYGYTFGSGTRLTVV.

The chain has TRBV4-2 and TRBJ1-1; 8 nucleotides match TRBD1. The CDR3 extends over 16 amino acids. Trimming took 1 base from V and 1 from J; bases not matched to a gene: 5. The germline CDR1 and CDR2 sequences are LGHNA and YNFKEQ. The CDR3 sequence is CASSQGQGIANTEAFF. DNA of the CDR3: TGTGCCAGCAGCCAAGGACAGGGGATTGCGAACACTGAAGCTTTCTTT.

V usage is TRBV18 and J usage is TRBJ2-3; D unresolved. Germline V gene lookup returns CDR1 KGHSH and CDR2 LQKENI. The CDR3 has 14 amino acids. V was clipped by 0 bases and J by 6 bases, with 10 bases between them. The CDR3 DNA sequence: TGTGCCAGCTCACCACCGATATTCGGGGATACGCAGTATTTT. Translating it yields CASSPPIFGDTQYF.

The chain recombines TRBV25-1 with TRBJ1-4, with TRBD1 matching over 10 bases. V gave up 7 bases and J gave up 2 bases; unmatched junction bases: 4. CDR1 and CDR2 from the germline V gene are MGHDK and SYGVNS. The CDR3 extends over 15 amino acids. CDR3 in amino acids: CASTTTGGTNEKLFF. CDR3 nucleotide sequence: TGTGCCAGCACCACGACAGGGGGCACTAATGAAAAACTGTTTTTT.